Sequencing of this T cell receptor beta chain was carried out in a study of cytomegalovirus exposure and HLA in healthy donors (dated 2017 in TCRdb). Background for the entire study: An earlier analysis of about 530 of the donors reported 276 Gb of sequence data and 117 million unique TCR beta sequences obtained from roughly 180 million T cells. An early release covering more than 500 HLA-typed donors comprised roughly 300 gigabases of sequencing data and about 90 million unique TCR sequences. Of the 350 to 450 genotyped donors, approximately 80% fell in the genetic ancestry cluster associated with self-reported Caucasian donors. The aim of the study was to test whether cataloging public T cell receptors could identify signatures of past pathogen exposure. The study profiled the T cell repertoires of hundreds of subjects by immunosequencing and related them to cytomegalovirus serostatus. A separate validation cohort of approximately 130 different subjects was used in addition to the 666-subject first cohort. To predict cytomegalovirus infection status, the study combined high-throughput TCR immunosequencing, statistical association of individual TCRs with disease status, and machine learning. A later analysis re-examined previously published TCR beta repertoires from more than 550 donors and added high-resolution HLA genotyping to investigate patterns of TCR occurrence. The later analysis used no new phenotypic data to find candidate immune exposures, relying instead on TCR beta sequences and their occurrence across donors. In an earlier analysis of roughly 600 of the donors, high-throughput TCR beta sequencing was used to judge whether each TCR beta V gene segment behaved as functional or pseudogenic. Donor age, sex, ethnicity and CMV serostatus were compiled together with the repertoire data. A later genetic analysis took genome-wide SNP genotypes for about three fifths of the roughly 700 donors and used that subset as a discovery cohort. All discovery cohort repertoires had been generated on a single sequencing platform. Both class I and class II loci were covered by HLA typing, at four-digit resolution. Typing coverage differed by locus: A, B, C, DRB1 and DQB1 were typed in roughly 620-640 donors, DQA1 in approximately 520, DPA1 in around 610, and DPB1 in around 490. Four to six DR-DQ haplotypes were handled as single units for association and clustering, since linkage in the cohort was strong. Across approximately 400 genotyped donors of the cohort, an average of about 240,000 unique TCR beta nucleotide sequences per donor were sequenced, and approximately 17% of those sequences were non-productive.

The receptor library was made with the immunoSEQ multiplex PCR assay. For the multiplex PCR, a mixture combining 60 forward primers for TCR Vbeta segments and 13 reverse primers for TCR Jbeta segments was used. The CDR3 region of rearranged TCR beta genes was amplified from genomic DNA with a multiplex PCR assay. Amplified TCR beta libraries were sequenced as 87-base-pair reads on the Illumina HiSeq System. The authors processed their data as follows. In a later analysis, 77 million or so unique TCR beta chains were counted across the approximately 670 repertoires, and roughly 11 million of these chains were shared by at least two donors. To remove PCR and sequencing errors, raw reads were error-corrected and collapsed into unique sequences using a nearest-neighbor algorithm that merged closely related sequences. To assign V, D and J gene segments, CDR3 sequences were aligned to IMGT reference sequences. Each retained sequence needed at least a six-nucleotide match to both a V gene segment and a J gene segment. A rearrangement counted as productive if the CDR3 had no stop codons and remained in frame with V and J, and every other rearrangement counted as non-productive. Following IMGT convention, CDR3 was defined as the stretch from the second conserved V-encoded cysteine up to the conserved J-encoded phenylalanine. Sequences without an unambiguous match to a single V gene segment were excluded from the earlier analysis of about 640 of the donors. In an earlier analysis of approximately 560 of the donors, a V segment was called functional when productive rearrangements were above 56.7%, and segregating when the standard deviation between donors exceeded 5%. A statistical classification framework was developed to diagnose cytomegalovirus status using the catalog of TCR beta chain sequences. In a later analysis, V and J genes were assigned by comparing TCR nucleotide sequences against IMGT/GENE-DB human TR gene sequences. The TCRdist pipeline was used in a later analysis to assign CDR3 sequences and most-parsimonious VDJ recombination scenarios. In a later analysis, every TCR beta chain was defined by the combination of its CDR3 amino acid sequence and its V-gene family, and reads without a unique V-gene family were dropped. A later analysis removed 550 to 700 highly shared, low-generation-probability nucleotide sequences to deal with suspected cross-contamination and a sequencing artifact. A later analysis calculated a clonal expansion index for each public chain from normalized within-repertoire ranks of inferred template counts. In a later analysis, generation probabilities were computed using a VDJ recombination model fitted to out-of-frame rearrangements, and the results were checked against IGoR. A later analysis scored TCR-TCR, TCR-HLA and TCR-CMV co-occurrence with hypergeometric tests, applying a repertoire-size bias correction to TCR pairs. To estimate false discovery rates, a later analysis permuted the HLA or CMV assignments 20 times. In a later analysis, co-occurring TCRs were grouped using DBSCAN, and TCRdist sequence similarity was added for clustering within HLA-allele-positive subsets. Repertoires with fewer than 30,000 or more than 120,000 public chains, plus five repertoires with anomalous nucleotide sharing, were excluded from co-occurrence clustering. The source is immuneACCESS, and TCRdb retained only in-frame sequences with V and J called. Part of the clones is not carried over; for the studies checked, unresolved V genes explain less than half of this, and the remainder is unexplained. The V and J calls and clone size were taken over from that table, and D and trimming were inferred from the DNA. The sample records some 150,000 clones, 79% of which are singletons. The ten largest clones represent roughly 6.3% of the sample.

Turning to this clone: Its target antigen remains unknown. Per-base qualities were not stored, and no clone one base away is much larger.

The cohort was made up of 500 to 850 healthy bone marrow donors. At the time of sampling, every cohort member was nominally healthy, though immune exposures that went unrecorded were likely present. The donor tested CMV seropositive and was one of the 289 seropositive cohort members. A peripheral blood sample was provided by each donor, and peripheral blood mononuclear cells were used for TCR beta sequencing. The Qiagen DNeasy Blood Extraction Kit was used to extract genomic DNA from the blood cell samples. What the research found in general, with its limitations: This cohort had only TCR beta chains sequenced, and the lack of alpha or paired-chain data limited which features could be detected. A further reported finding was that TCR beta sequences accurately predicted the HLA-A and HLA-B alleles for most subjects in the first cohort. Compared with equally common non-associated chains, HLA-associated TCR beta chains in a later analysis were more clonally expanded and had lower generation probabilities. An earlier analysis of 587 of the donors showed that most TCR beta V segments appeared in productive rearrangements either about 87% or about 30% of the time, which broadly matched IMGT annotations. Presence/absence analyses assumed roughly uniform sequencing depth across donors, an assumption that may not hold. A later analysis found that TCR association rates varied across HLA loci, with DRB1 alleles showing the most associated TCRs and HLA-C alleles the fewest. The 87-base-pair reads could not distinguish some IMGT-functional V segments, including TRBV6-2 and TRBV6-3, so those segments were excluded. The study gave a list of 150 to 200 TCR beta chains associated with cytomegalovirus. Several of the top co-occurrence clusters appeared to be linked to parvovirus B19, influenza, CMV and Epstein-Barr virus, according to a later analysis. In a later genetic analysis, fewer N-insertions in productive TCRs were reported among donors in an Asian-associated ancestry cluster than the roughly 670-donor mean. It was suggested by the authors that the approach could potentially be generalized to other disease states and immunological phenotypes. Because HLA typing was missing for some donors at each locus, association tests included only the typed subset. Strong co-occurrence of HLA alleles, especially DR and DQ, made assigning TCR associations to individual alleles difficult. The classifier was reported to diagnose cytomegalovirus status with high specificity and sensitivity in both the original and validation cohorts. A group of highly shared sequence variants was considered likely to be a technical artifact of the sequencing pipeline. Because counts were too low, roughly 18 rarely observed V segments, including chromosome 9 orphons, were left out of the earlier analysis of approximately 580 of the donors. Linkage disequilibrium might explain the correlated functional status among segregating V segments, but an unknown experimental factor could not be ruled out. A few of the identified cytomegalovirus-associated TCR beta chains were confirmed in vitro to be specific for cytomegalovirus antigens. Most TCR sequences were seen in very few donors, while some public TCRs were found in many individuals. A later analysis associated about 16,000 TCR beta sequences with specific HLA alleles at a false discovery rate of 0.05. A later analysis found that most CMV-associated TCR beta chains appeared HLA-restricted, with HLA associations seemingly driven largely by CMV exposure. V-gene and J-gene trimming of TCR beta chains was associated with a missense DCLRE1C variant in a later genetic analysis, and the association was replicated in an independent cohort. For the cohort, immune exposure information was limited to CMV serostatus.

CDR1 and CDR2, per the germline V gene, are SGHRS and YFSETQ. V lost 0 bases and J lost 5 bases; the stretch between them is 8 bases long. Spanning cysteine to phenylalanine, the CDR3 consists of 13 amino acids. Here the CDR3 DNA is all that survives: 39 bases in frame from base 1. The chain couples TRBV5-1 to TRBJ1-1, with TRBD1 as a weak D call on 6 bases. This TCR came from a man aged 50 to 60 in good health and CMV-seropositive. Sequencing used PBMCs. In nucleotide form, the sequence is TGCGCCAGCAGCTTGGTGGGACAAACTGAAGCTTTCTTT. Its amino acids are CASSLVGQTEAFF.